Below, one T cell receptor (beta chain) is given with its context. Antigen specificity is unknown. After constant-region reverse-primer amplification, full-length variable regions underwent semi-nested PCR with Nested Universal Primer A. TCRdb itself ran the 5' RACE reads through MiXCR, one entry per CDR3 protein. Of 62,000 or so distinct CDR3 sequences listed, less than 30% were seen once; the top ten hold 2% to 2.5%. CDR3 length: 15 residues. Germline assignment: CDR1 SGHDT and CDR2 YYEEEE. V lost 4 bases and J lost 7, with 20 bases in between. Findings and caveats of the study: The TCR gene usage of tumor memory CD4+ T cells clustered together with blood and lymph node memory CD4+ cells and with lymph node naive CD4+ cells.

The sorted Tregs were CD4+CD25+CD127-/low cells. The sequencing sample was made of tumor-infiltrating Tregs sorted from the breast tumor. The chain combines TRBV5-6 with TRBJ1-1; the D gene is possibly TRBD1 (6 bases). This sequence was found in a female donor with breast cancer. CDR3: CASSPKEAWTVEAFF. Here the CDR3 DNA reads TGTGCCAGCAGCCCGAAGGAAGCGTGGACAGTTGAAGCTTTCTTT.